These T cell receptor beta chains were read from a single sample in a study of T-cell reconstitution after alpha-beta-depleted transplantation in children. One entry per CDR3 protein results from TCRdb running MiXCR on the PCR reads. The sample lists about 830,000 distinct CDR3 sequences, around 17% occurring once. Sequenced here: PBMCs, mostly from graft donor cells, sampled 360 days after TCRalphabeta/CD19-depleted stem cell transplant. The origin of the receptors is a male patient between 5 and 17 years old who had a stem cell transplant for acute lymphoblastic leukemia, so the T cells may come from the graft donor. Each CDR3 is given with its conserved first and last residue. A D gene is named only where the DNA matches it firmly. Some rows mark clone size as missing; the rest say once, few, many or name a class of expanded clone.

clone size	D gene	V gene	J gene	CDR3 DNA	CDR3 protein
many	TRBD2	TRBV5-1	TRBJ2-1	TGCGCCAGCGTGGGAATAGCGGGATCTTACAATGAGCAGTTCTTC	CASVGIAGSYNEQFF
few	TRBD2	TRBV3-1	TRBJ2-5	TGTGCCAGCACAGAGGCTAGCGGGTACCAAGAGACCCAGTACTTC	CASTEASGYQETQYF
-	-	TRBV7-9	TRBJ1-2	TGTGCCAGCAGCTTAGGACAGCCTGCTAACTATGGCTACACCTTC	CASSLGQPANYGYTF
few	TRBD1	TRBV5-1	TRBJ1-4	TGCGCCAGCAGGAAGATAGGGACAGTTGGAAAACTGTTTTTT	CASRKIGTVGKLFF
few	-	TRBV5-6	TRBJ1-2	TGTGCCAGCAGCTTGGTAGGGGCCTCTTATGGCTACACCTTC	CASSLVGASYGYTF
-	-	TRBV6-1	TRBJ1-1	TGTGCCAGCAGCCACCCGGGACCCTGGTCCTTGAACACTGAAGCTTTCTTT	CASSHPGPWSLNTEAFF
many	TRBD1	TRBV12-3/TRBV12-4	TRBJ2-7	TGTGCCACCCAATCGACAGGGTGGGAGCAGTACTTC	CATQSTGWEQYF
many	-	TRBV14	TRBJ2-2	TGTGCCAGCAGCCTTCGATCGAACACCGGGGAGCTGTTTTTT	CASSLRSNTGELFF
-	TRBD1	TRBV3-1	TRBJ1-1	TGTGCCAGCAGTCCAAACAGGGGGAACACTGAAGCTTTCTTT	CASSPNRGNTEAFF
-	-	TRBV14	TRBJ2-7	TGTGCCAGCAGCCAACCGGGGTCGGGGCCTACCTACGAGCAGTACTTC	CASSQPGSGPTYEQYF
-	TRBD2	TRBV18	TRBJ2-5	TGTGCCAGCTCACCATCGGGAGCTAGCGGACAAGAGACCCAGTACTTC	CASSPSGASGQETQYF
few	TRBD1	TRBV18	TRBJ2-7	TGTGCCAGCTCACCACACAAGGGGGCGGACGAGCAGTACTTC	CASSPHKGADEQYF
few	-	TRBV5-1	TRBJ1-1	TGCGCCAGCAGCCTAGACGGAACGTACACTGAAGCTTTCTTT	CASSLDGTYTEAFF
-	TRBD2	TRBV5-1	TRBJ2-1	TGCGCCAGCAGCTCGACTGAGATAGCGGGAGATCGGTATGAGCAGTTCTTC	CASSSTEIAGDRYEQFF
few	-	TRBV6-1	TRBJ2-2	TGTGCCAGCAGGGCGGGGCGGAACACCGGGGAGCTGTTTTTT	CASRAGRNTGELFF
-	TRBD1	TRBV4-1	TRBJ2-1	TGCGCCAGCAGCCAAGAAGTTTTATGGACAGGTACATACAATGAGCAGTTCTTC	CASSQEVLWTGTYNEQFF
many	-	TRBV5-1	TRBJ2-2	TGCGCCAGCAGCTTGGATCAGGCGAAGCTGTTTTTT	CASSLDQAKLFF
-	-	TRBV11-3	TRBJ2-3	TGTGCCAGCAGCTTAGACTCCGGTACGCAGTATTTT	CASSLDSGTQYF
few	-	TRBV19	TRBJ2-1	TGTGCCAGTAGTTCGGCGGGACTTCTTATCTCTTTTAATGAGCAGTTCTTC	CASSSAGLLISFNEQFF
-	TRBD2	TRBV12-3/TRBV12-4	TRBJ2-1	TGTGCCAGCAGGATATTAGCGGGAGGGATTACGAATGAGCAGTTCTTC	CASRILAGGITNEQFF
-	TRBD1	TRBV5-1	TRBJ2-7	TGCGCCAGCAGCTTCCGGGACAGGCATTACTACGAGCAGTACTTC	CASSFRDRHYYEQYF
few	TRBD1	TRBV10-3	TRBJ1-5	TGTGCCATCAGTGAGCCGACAGGGAATCAGCCCCAGCATTTT	CAISEPTGNQPQHF
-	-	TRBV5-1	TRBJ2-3	TGCGCCAGCAGCTGGTTCAGGGGCCTAGGGACAGATACGCAGTATTTT	CASSWFRGLGTDTQYF
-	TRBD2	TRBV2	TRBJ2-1	TGTGCCACCCGGGCAGCGGGAGGGCACAATGAGCAGTTCTTC	CATRAAGGHNEQFF
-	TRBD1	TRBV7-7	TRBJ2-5	TGTGCCAGCAGCGACCCGGACAGGGTTGGGACCCAGTACTTC	CASSDPDRVGTQYF
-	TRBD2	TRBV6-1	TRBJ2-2	TGTGCCAGCAGCCTCCCCCCCGGACTAGGTCCTGTGACCGGGGAGCTGTTTTTT	CASSLPPGLGPVTGELFF
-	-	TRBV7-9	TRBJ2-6	TGTGCCAGCAGACCGGGACACAGACACTCTGGGGCCAACGTCCTGACTTTC	CASRPGHRHSGANVLTF
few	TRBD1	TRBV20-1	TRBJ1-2	TGCAGTGCTAGAGACAAGGGGACAGGGGTATATGGCTACACCTTC	CSARDKGTGVYGYTF
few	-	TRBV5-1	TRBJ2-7	TGCGCCAGCAGCCTACGACTACCGGATCTCTACGAGCAGTACTTC	CASSLRLPDLYEQYF
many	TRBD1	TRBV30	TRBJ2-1	TGTGCCTGTCACCGGGACAGGGGCTACAATGAGCAGTTCTTC	CACHRDRGYNEQFF
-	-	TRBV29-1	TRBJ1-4	TGCAGCGTTGTCGGTGGCGGACACTTGAAGGGCGAAAAACTGTTTTTT	CSVVGGGHLKGEKLFF
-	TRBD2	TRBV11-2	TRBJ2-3	TGTGCCAGCAGACTAGCGGGAGTCTCGGATACGCAGTATTTT	CASRLAGVSDTQYF
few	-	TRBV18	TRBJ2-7	TGTGCCAGCTCACCCGAGTTTTCCTACGAGCAGTACTTC	CASSPEFSYEQYF
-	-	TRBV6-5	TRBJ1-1	TGTGCCAGCAGTGCCCTGGGTACTGAAGCTTCCTTT	CASSALGTEASF
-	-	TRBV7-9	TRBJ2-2	TGTGCCACCCTGAGAAGTCCGGGGTCGAACACCGGGGAGCTGTTTTTT	CATLRSPGSNTGELFF
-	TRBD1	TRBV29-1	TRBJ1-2	TGCAGCGTTGATCTGGGACAGGGTATTACAGGCTACACCTTC	CSVDLGQGITGYTF
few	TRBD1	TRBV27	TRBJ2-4	TGTGCCAGCAGTCCTCTCTCGACAGGGAACATTCAGTACTTC	CASSPLSTGNIQYF
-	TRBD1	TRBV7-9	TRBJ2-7	TGTGCCAGCAGCTTACCCCGGACAGGGGGCTACGAGCAGTACTTC	CASSLPRTGGYEQYF
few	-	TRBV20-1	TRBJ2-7	TGCAGTGCTAGAAAGGACTACCCCTACGAGCAGTACTTC	CSARKDYPYEQYF
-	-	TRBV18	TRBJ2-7	TGTGCCAGCTCACCACCACCACTGAACGGCCCCGAAACCCCCTACGAGCAGTACTTC	CASSPPPLNGPETPYEQYF
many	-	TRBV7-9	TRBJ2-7	TGTGCCAGCAGCTTAGCCTACTACGAGCAGTACTTC	CASSLAYYEQYF
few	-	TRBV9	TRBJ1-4	TGTGCCAGCAGCGTAGATGCCGGGGTAACTGAAAAACTGTTTTTT	CASSVDAGVTEKLFF
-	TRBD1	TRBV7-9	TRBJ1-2	TGTGCCAGCAGCGCAACACCGGGACAGATTAATGATGGCTACACCTTC	CASSATPGQINDGYTF
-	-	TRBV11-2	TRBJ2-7	TGTGCCAGCAGCTTAGGCGGAGGGGAGCGATCCTACGAGCAGTACTTC	CASSLGGGERSYEQYF
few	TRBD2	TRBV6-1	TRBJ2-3	TGTGCCAGCAGTGAACTAGCGGGAGGCCCCACAGATACGCAGTATTTT	CASSELAGGPTDTQYF
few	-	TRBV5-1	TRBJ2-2	TGCGCCAGCAGCTCTATGGGTAACACCGGGGAGCTGTTTTTT	CASSSMGNTGELFF
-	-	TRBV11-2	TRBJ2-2	TGTGCCAGCAGCTTTAGTCGGGCCAACACCGGGGAGCTGTTTTTT	CASSFSRANTGELFF
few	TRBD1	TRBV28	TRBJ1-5	TGTGCCAGCAGGAAACCTACACGGACAGGGCTTAGCAATCAGCCCCAGCATTTT	CASRKPTRTGLSNQPQHF
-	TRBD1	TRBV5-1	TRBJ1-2	TGCGCCAGCAGGGGACAGGGGGCGCTGGGAGACTATGGCTACACCTTC	CASRGQGALGDYGYTF
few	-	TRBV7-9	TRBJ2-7	TGTGCCAGCAGCAACGGTGGGGGGCGGTCCTACGAGCAGTACTTC	CASSNGGGRSYEQYF
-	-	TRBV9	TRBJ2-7	TGTGCCAGCAGCGTCGAGGGTCTGGCCTACGAGCAGTACTTC	CASSVEGLAYEQYF
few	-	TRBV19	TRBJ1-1	TGTGCCAGTAGTACCTATGGCGGACCGAACACTGAAGCTTTCTTT	CASSTYGGPNTEAFF
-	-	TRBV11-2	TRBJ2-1	TGTGCCAGCAGCTTAGGGAGACGGCTTGGGGGCGGCCCCTTTTTCGATGAGCAGTTCTTC	CASSLGRRLGGGPFFDEQFF
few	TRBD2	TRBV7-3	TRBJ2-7	TGTGCCAGCAGCTTAAGCTTGGGGAGGGTCTCCTACGAGCAGTACTTC	CASSLSLGRVSYEQYF
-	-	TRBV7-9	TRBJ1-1	TGTGCCAGCAGCTTTCCGGGACGGAAAGAAGCTTTCTTT	CASSFPGRKEAFF
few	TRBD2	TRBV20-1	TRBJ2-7	TGCAGTGCGCCAACGACTAGCGGGATAGGCGAGCAGTACTTC	CSAPTTSGIGEQYF
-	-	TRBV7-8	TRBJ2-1	TGTGCCAGCAGCTTCCGGGCCCCGGGTGCTGAGCAGTTCTTC	CASSFRAPGAEQFF